This T cell receptor (beta chain) is from a study of control samples from healthy donors and cancer patients (dated by TCRdb to the early 2020s). Trimming removed 11 bases from V and 7 bases from J, leaving 29 bases between the germline ends. Inclusive of the bounding cysteine and phenylalanine, the CDR3 is 16 residues long. CDR3 DNA only is kept here, 48 bases in frame from base 1. CDR1 and CDR2, looked up from the germline V gene (reference sequence), are SEHNR and FQNEAQ. Details on this clone: The antigen it binds to is not known. It has no much larger one-base neighbor in the sample; base qualities were not kept.

The receptor library was made with the immunoSEQ multiplex PCR assay. In its TCRdb copy, this immuneACCESS table keeps in-frame sequences only and misses some clones. Where compared with another copy, unresolved V genes explain less than half of these, and the others have no known cause. The table for this sample lists 120,000 to 150,000 clones; roughly nine tenths of them were counted only once. Roughly 9% of the sample comes from the top ten. The sequence joins TRBV7-9 to TRBJ1-2; TRBD1 is a weak D gene call, 6 bases matching. What was sequenced was blood. The receptor was derived from a woman aged 30 to 39 in good health. The CDR3 sequence is CAYRLGAGTVGSGYTF. In nucleotide form, the sequence is TGTGCCTATCGCTTGGGGGCCGGCACGGTTGGTAGTGGCTACACCTTC.